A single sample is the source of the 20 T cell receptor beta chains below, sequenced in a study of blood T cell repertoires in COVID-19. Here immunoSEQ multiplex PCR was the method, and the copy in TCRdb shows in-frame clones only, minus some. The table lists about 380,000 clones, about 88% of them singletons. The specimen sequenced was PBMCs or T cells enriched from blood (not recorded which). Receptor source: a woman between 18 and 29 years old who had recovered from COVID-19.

CDR3: CASSLEGVASGNTIYF. Written as DNA, the CDR3 is TGTGCCAGCAGCTTAGAAGGGGTGGCCTCTGGAAACACCATATATTTT. V and J are TRBV11-2 and TRBJ1-3; D might be TRBD1 (5 bases). There are 16 residues in the CDR3. CDR1 SGHAT and CDR2 FQNNGV come from the germline V gene. The V and J ends lost 0 bases and 0 bases respectively, with 9 bases between them.

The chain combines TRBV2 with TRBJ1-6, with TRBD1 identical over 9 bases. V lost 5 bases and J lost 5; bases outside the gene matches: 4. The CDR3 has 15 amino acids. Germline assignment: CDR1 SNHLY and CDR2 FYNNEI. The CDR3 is CASSWGQGDNSPLHF. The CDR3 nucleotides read TGTGCCAGCAGTTGGGGACAGGGAGATAATTCACCCCTCCACTTT.

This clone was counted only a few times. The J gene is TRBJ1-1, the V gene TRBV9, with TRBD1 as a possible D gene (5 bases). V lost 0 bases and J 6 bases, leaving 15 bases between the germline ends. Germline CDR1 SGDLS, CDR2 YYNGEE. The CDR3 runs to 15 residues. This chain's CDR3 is CASSVVDPGKAEAFF. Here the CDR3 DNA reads TGTGCCAGCAGCGTAGTCGATCCAGGGAAGGCTGAAGCTTTCTTT.

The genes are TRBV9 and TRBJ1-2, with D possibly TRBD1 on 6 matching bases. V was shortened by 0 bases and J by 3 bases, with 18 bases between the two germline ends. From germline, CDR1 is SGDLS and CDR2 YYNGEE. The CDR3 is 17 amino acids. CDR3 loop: CASSVAVNRESDYGYTF. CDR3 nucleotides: TGTGCCAGCAGCGTAGCTGTGAACAGGGAGTCCGACTATGGCTACACCTTC.

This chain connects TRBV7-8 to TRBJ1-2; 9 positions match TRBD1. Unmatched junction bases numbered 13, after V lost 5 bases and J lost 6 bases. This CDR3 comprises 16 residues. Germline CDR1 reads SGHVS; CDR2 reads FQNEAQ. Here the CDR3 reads CASSGIRWDRDHGYTF. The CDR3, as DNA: TGTGCCAGCAGCGGAATACGATGGGACAGGGACCATGGCTACACCTTC.

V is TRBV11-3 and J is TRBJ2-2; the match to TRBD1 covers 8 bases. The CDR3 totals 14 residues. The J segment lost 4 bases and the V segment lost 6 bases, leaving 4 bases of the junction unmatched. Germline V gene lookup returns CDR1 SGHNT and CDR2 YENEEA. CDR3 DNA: TGTGCCAGCAGGCAGGGGGCGCTCACCGGGGAGCTGTTTTTT. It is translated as CASRQGALTGELFF.

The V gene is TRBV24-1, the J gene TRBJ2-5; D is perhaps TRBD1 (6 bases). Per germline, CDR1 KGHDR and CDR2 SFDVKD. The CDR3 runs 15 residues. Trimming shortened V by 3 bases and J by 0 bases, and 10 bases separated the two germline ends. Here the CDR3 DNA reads TGTGCCACCAGTGATCTAACAGGGAACCAAGAGACCCAGTACTTC. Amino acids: CATSDLTGNQETQYF.

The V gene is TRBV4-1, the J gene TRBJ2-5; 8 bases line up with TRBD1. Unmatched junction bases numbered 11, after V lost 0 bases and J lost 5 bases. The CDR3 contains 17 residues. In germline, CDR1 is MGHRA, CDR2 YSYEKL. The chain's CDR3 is CASSQDEGTGLRETQYF. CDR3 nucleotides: TGCGCCAGCAGCCAAGATGAAGGGACAGGCCTGAGGGAGACCCAGTACTTC.

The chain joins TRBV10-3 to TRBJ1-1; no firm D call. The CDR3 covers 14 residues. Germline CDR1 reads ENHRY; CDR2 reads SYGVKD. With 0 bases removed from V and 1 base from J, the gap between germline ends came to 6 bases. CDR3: CAISESPGNTEAFF. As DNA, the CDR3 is TGTGCCATCAGTGAGTCTCCGGGGAACACTGAAGCTTTCTTT.

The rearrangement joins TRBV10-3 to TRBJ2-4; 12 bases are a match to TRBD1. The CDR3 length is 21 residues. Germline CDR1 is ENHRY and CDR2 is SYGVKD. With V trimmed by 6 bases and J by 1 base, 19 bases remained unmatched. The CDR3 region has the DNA TGTGCCATCAGCGAGAGGGCCCCCGGGACAGGGGGCGCTGGGGCCAAAAACATTCAGTACTTC. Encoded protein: CAISERAPGTGGAGAKNIQYF.

DNA of the CDR3: TGTGCCAGCAGCTCAGCAACAGGGTTCATTCATGGCTACACCTTC. The encoded protein is CASSSATGFIHGYTF. The chain couples TRBV6-5 to TRBJ1-2; weak D call: TRBD1 (6 bases). Germline CDR1 and CDR2: MNHEY and SVGAGI. The CDR3 contains 15 residues. V was pared by 6 bases and J by 6 bases, with 20 bases between.

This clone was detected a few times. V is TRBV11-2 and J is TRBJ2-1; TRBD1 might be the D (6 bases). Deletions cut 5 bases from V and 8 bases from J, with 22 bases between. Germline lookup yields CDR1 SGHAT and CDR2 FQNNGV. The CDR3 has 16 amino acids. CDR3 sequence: CASSDGRAGVVDEQFF. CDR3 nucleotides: TGTGCCAGCAGCGATGGACGTGCAGGGGTTGTGGATGAGCAGTTCTTC.

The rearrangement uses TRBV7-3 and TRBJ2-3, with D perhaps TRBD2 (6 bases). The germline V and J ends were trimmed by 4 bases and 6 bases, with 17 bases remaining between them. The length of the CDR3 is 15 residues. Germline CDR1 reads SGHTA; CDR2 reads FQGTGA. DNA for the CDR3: TGTGCCAGCAGCTCGGGACTTTCTAGGTACGATACGCAGTATTTT. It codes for CASSSGLSRYDTQYF.

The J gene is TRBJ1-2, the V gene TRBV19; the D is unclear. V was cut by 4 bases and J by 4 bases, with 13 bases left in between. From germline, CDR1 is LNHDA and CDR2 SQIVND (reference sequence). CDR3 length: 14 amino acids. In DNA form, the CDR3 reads TGTGCCAGTAGTAACAACGGGAGACCCTATGGCTACACCTTC. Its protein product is CASSNNGRPYGYTF.

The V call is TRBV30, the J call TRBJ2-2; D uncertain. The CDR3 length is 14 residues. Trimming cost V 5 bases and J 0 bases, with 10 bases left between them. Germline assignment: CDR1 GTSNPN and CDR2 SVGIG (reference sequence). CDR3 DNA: TGTGCCTGGGTTTCGGAGACGAACACCGGGGAGCTGTTTTTT. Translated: CAWVSETNTGELFF.

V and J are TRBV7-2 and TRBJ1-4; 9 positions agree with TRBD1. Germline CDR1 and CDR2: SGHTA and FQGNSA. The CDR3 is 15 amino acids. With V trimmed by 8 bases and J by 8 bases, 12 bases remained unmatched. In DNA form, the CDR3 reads TGTGCCAGCGGGCCGACCGGGACAGGGCGCGAAAAACTGTTTTTT. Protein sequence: CASGPTGTGREKLFF.

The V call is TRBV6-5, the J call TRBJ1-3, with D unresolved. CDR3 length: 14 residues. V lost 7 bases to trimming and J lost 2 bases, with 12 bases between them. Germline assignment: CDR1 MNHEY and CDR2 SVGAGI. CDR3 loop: CASTRSGTGNTIYF. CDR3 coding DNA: TGTGCCAGCACCCGCTCGGGAACTGGAAACACCATATATTTT.

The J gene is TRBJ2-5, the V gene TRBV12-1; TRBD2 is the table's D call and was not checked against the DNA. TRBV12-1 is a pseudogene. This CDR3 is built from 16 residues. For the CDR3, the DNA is TGTGCCAGCAGCACCGCTTTGGCGGGGCTATGCGAGACCCAGTACTTC. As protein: CASSTALAGLCETQYF.

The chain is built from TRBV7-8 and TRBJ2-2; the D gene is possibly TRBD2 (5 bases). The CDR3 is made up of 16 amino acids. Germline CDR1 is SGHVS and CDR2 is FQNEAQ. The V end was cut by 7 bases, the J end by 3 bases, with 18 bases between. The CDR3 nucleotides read TGTGCCAGCACCCCTAAAGGGAGTTTTGACACCGGGGAGCTGTTTTTT. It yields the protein CASTPKGSFDTGELFF.

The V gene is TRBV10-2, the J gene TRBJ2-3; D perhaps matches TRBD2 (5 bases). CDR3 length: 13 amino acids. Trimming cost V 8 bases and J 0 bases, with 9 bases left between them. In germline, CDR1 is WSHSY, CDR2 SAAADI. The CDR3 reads CASRRRSTDTQYF. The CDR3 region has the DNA TGCGCCAGCCGGAGGCGGAGCACAGATACGCAGTATTTT.